This paragraph reports one T cell receptor beta chain. Its antigen specificity is not known. It has no much larger one-base neighbor in the sample; base qualities were not kept. The data were taken from a study of control samples from healthy donors and cancer patients (dated by TCRdb to 2020 to 2022). Receptors were amplified or captured by the immunoSEQ multiplex PCR assay. TCRdb's version of the immuneACCESS table is confined to in-frame rearrangements and falls short of the full clone set. An unresolved V gene accounts for under half of the shortfall where checked; the remainder is of unknown origin. Recorded for this sample are roughly 45,000 clones; 86% of them occurred a single time. Approximately 2.8% of the sample comes from the top ten. This TCR was recovered from a woman aged 50 to 65 with lung cancer. Sequencing was carried out using PBMCs.

The nucleotides are TGTGCCAGAAGCTTGGGGACGTGGATGGGCGAAAAACTGTTTTTT. Translated, it gives CARSLGTWMGEKLFF. The V and J genes are TRBV5-3 and TRBJ1-4; the D segment cannot be called with confidence. TRBV5-3 is treated as an ORF (open reading frame) with a function not yet certain. The CDR3, from cysteine to phenylalanine, totals 15 residues. Kept here is only the CDR3 DNA, which spans 45 bases and is read in frame from base 1. V is reduced by 0 bases and J by 8 bases, leaving a spacing of 14 bases between them.